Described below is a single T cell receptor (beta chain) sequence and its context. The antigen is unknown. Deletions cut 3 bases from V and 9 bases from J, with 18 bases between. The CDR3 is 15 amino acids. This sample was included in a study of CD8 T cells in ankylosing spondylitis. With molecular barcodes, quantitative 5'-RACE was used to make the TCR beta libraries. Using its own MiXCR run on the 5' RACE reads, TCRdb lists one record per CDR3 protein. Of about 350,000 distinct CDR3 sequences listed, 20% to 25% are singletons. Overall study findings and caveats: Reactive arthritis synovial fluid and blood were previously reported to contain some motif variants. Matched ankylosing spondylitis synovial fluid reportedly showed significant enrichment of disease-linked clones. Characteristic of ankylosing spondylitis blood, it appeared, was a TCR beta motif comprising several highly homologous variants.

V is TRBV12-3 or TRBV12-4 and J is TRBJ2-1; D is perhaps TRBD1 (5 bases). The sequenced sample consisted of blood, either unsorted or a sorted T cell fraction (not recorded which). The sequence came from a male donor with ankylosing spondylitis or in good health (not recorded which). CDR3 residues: CASSFKTVLDTEQFF. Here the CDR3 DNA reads TGTGCCAGCAGTTTTAAGACAGTTTTGGATACTGAGCAGTTCTTC.